Each of the 32 T cell receptor beta chains below was sequenced from the same sample in a study of T cell clonotyping in hematopoietic cell transplantation. The repertoire was sequenced with immunoSEQ multiplex PCR; TCRdb's copy has only in-frame clones and lacks some. The top ten hold approximately 4.5% of the sample, which has around 14,000 clones, approximately 95% seen once. Sequencing was performed on PBMCs, taken 30 days after allogeneic stem cell transplant. These receptors came from a male patient aged 55-69 years who had an allogeneic stem cell transplant from an unrelated donor, so the T cells may come from the graft donor. Some clones in this sample may be carry-over from other donors' samples.

The chain has TRBV6-5 and TRBJ2-2, with no clear D. This CDR3 is 13 amino acids long. Germline lookup yields CDR1 MNHEY and CDR2 SVGAGI. The ends were cut back, 2 bases at V and 5 bases at J, with 6 bases in the middle. The CDR3 here is CASSYGITGELFF. The CDR3 DNA reads as TGTGCCAGCAGTTACGGGATAACCGGGGAGCTGTTTTTT.

V is TRBV5-5 and J is TRBJ1-2, with a possible D match to TRBD1 (6 bases). Germline V lookup: CDR1 SGHKS, CDR2 YYEKEE (reference sequence). Between the trimmed V and J ends, which lost 0 bases and 1 base, there was a span of 10 bases. CDR3 length: 15 amino acids. The CDR3 DNA follows: TGTGCCAGCAGCTTGGGAGGACAGCTTAACTATGGCTACACCTTC. Amino acids: CASSLGGQLNYGYTF. The variable domain in full, completed from reference TRBV5-5 and TRBJ1-2, reads DAGVTQSPTHLIKTRGQQVTLRCSPISGHKSVSWYQQVLGQGPQFIFQYYEKEERGRGNFPDRFSARQFPNYSSELNVNALLLGDSALYLCASSLGGQLNYGYTFGSGTRLTVV.

The V gene is TRBV10-3, the J gene TRBJ1-1; 10 bases are shared with TRBD1. CDR3 length: 16 residues. Germline trimming cut 0 bases from V and 1 base from J; bases unmatched to any gene: 2. Germline V gene lookup returns CDR1 ENHRY and CDR2 SYGVKD. Here the CDR3 DNA reads TGTGCCATCAGTGAGTCAGGGACAGGGGCGAACACTGAAGCTTTCTTT. Protein sequence: CAISESGTGANTEAFF.

The chain has TRBV5-6 and TRBJ2-5, with D unclear. Germline lookup yields CDR1 SGHDT and CDR2 YYEEEE. CDR3 length equals 12 residues. V lost 1 base and J lost 4, with 5 bases in between. The CDR3 DNA reads as TGTGCCAGCAGCTTGTGGTTAGAGACCCAGTACTTC. Translated: CASSLWLETQYF.

This chain connects TRBV7-9 to TRBJ2-7; 8 bases map to TRBD1. Germline CDR1 and CDR2: SEHNR and FQNEAQ (reference sequence). This CDR3 region has 14 residues. V shed 0 bases and J 3 bases; nucleotides not matched to a gene: 1. The CDR3 region has the DNA TGTGCCAGCAGCTTAGCAGGACAGGGCTACGAGCAGTACTTC. Its protein is CASSLAGQGYEQYF.

The rearrangement joins TRBV19 to TRBJ2-7; 7 bases agree with TRBD1. This CDR3 has 14 amino acids. Unmatched junction bases numbered 5, after V lost 6 bases and J lost 0 bases. CDR1 is LNHDA, CDR2 SQIVND, per germline (reference sequence). For the CDR3, the DNA is TGTGCCAGTAGACCTGGACAGGCCTCCTACGAGCAGTACTTC. Its translation: CASRPGQASYEQYF.

This clone occurred once. This chain connects TRBV5-1 to TRBJ2-3, with D possibly being TRBD1 (6 bases). V shed 4 bases and J shed 0 bases, with 15 bases lying between them. The CDR3 is 16 residues long. Germline CDR1 reads SGHRS; CDR2 reads YFSETQ. CDR3 bases: TGCGCCAGCAGCCCGGGACATGCGACTAGCACAGATACGCAGTATTTT. This encodes CASSPGHATSTDTQYF.

Here the CDR3 DNA reads TGTGCCAGCAGCTCGGGGGGCTGGAACACCGGGGAGCTGTTTTTT. This codes for CASSSGGWNTGELFF. The V call is TRBV5-6, the J call TRBJ2-2; possibly TRBD2 for D (7 bases). The CDR3 has 15 amino acids. Between the trimmed V and J ends, which lost 3 bases and 1 base, there was a span of 10 bases. Germline-derived CDR1 and CDR2 are SGHDT and YYEEEE.

The CDR3 DNA sequence: TGTGCCAGCAGCGCCTGGGACAGCTATGGCTACACCTTC. It specifies CASSAWDSYGYTF. The chain is built from TRBV6-1 and TRBJ1-2; 7 bases fit TRBD1. This CDR3 spans 13 amino acids. Germline V lookup: CDR1 MNHNS, CDR2 SASEGT. The ends lost 6 bases at V and 4 bases at J; junction bases unmatched: 5.

This clone was seen only once. This chain uses TRBV2 with TRBJ1-4; D is perhaps TRBD1 (5 bases). The CDR3 spans 15 residues. Trimming took 1 base from V and 4 from J, leaving 10 bases between them. In germline, CDR1 is SNHLY, CDR2 FYNNEI. This CDR3 reads CASSEGGSLNEKLFF. CDR3 coding DNA: TGTGCCAGCAGTGAAGGGGGCAGCCTTAATGAAAAACTGTTTTTT.

This chain links TRBV5-4 with TRBJ2-2; 14 nucleotides match TRBD2. CDR1 is SGHNT, CDR2 YYREEE, per germline (reference sequence). V was pared by 2 bases and J by 1 base, with 4 bases of the junction left unmatched. The CDR3 covers 18 residues. CDR3 sequence: CASSFGLAGGLNTGELFF. The CDR3, as DNA: TGTGCCAGCAGCTTCGGACTAGCGGGGGGCTTGAACACCGGGGAGCTGTTTTTT.

The chain joins TRBV29-1 to TRBJ1-6; 8 bases match TRBD1. V lost 4 bases, J lost 9 bases, and 8 bases stayed unmatched. Germline lookup yields CDR1 SQVTM and CDR2 ANQGSEA. The CDR3 length is 14 residues. CDR3 coding DNA: TGCAGCGTTGGCGAGACAGGGGATGGTTCACCCCTCCACTTT. Encoded protein: CSVGETGDGSPLHF.

This chain connects TRBV5-1 to TRBJ1-6; D possibly corresponds to TRBD1 (6 bases). Germline V lookup: CDR1 SGHRS, CDR2 YFSETQ. Trimming took off 0 bases at V and 6 bases at J, with 7 bases between the two ends. This CDR3 comprises 14 residues. The CDR3 DNA is TGCGCCAGCAGCTTGGCAGGGGTTAATTCACCCCTCCACTTT. Encoded protein: CASSLAGVNSPLHF.

V usage is TRBV6-6 and J usage is TRBJ1-3; unclear D gene. The germline CDR1 and CDR2 sequences are MNHNY and SVGAGI (reference sequence). This CDR3 region has 15 residues. Trimming removed 7 bases at V and 3 bases at J, with 16 bases between. In nucleotides, the CDR3 is TGTGCCAGCAACCCAGGCGGAGGCCGTGGAAACACCATATATTTT. Translating gives CASNPGGGRGNTIYF.

This chain links TRBV5-4 with TRBJ1-3; no reliable D call. CDR3 size: 13 residues. Germline lookup yields CDR1 SGHNT and CDR2 YYREEE (reference sequence). Trimming left V 0 bases short and J 4 bases short, with 5 bases between. The CDR3: CASSLGYGNTIYF. The CDR3 DNA sequence: TGTGCCAGCAGCTTGGGTTACGGAAACACCATATATTTT.

The V and J genes are TRBV19 and TRBJ1-2; D is possibly TRBD1 (6 bases). Trimming left V 4 bases short and J 4 bases short, with 19 bases between. The germline V gene has CDR1 LNHDA and CDR2 SQIVND (reference sequence). This CDR3 is 16 amino acids long. The CDR3 DNA follows: TGTGCCAGTAGTAACAGGGTAGCCCTTCCCCGCTATGGCTACACCTTC. It yields the protein CASSNRVALPRYGYTF. Filled out from reference TRBV19 and TRBJ1-2, the complete variable domain reads DGGITQSPKYLFRKEGQNVTLSCEQNLNHDAMYWYRQDPGQGLRLIYYSQIVNDFQKGDIAEGYSVSREKKESFPLTVTSAQKNPTAFYLCASSNRVALPRYGYTFGSGTRLTVV.

V gene TRBV28 combines with J gene TRBJ1-4; TRBD1 matches 10 bases. Unmatched junction bases numbered 6, after V lost 7 bases and J lost 1 base. The germline V gene encodes CDR1 MDHEN and CDR2 SYDVKM. This CDR3 region has 16 residues. The CDR3 nucleotides are TGTGCCAGCACTCGAGACAGGGGGCGAACTAATGAAAAACTGTTTTTT. It is translated as CASTRDRGRTNEKLFF.

J is TRBJ2-7 and V is TRBV7-2; 11 bases are shared with TRBD2. Trimming at V came to 0 bases and at J to 4 bases, leaving 2 bases not matched to a gene. The CDR3 totals 15 residues. Per the germline V gene, CDR1 is SGHTA and CDR2 is FQGNSA. The CDR3 nucleotides read TGTGCCAGCAGCTTAGCGCCTAGCGGGGGGTACGAGCAGTACTTC. It yields the protein CASSLAPSGGYEQYF.

The chain uses TRBV9 and TRBJ2-3; D unresolved. The V and J ends lost 0 bases and 4 bases respectively, with 12 bases between them. This CDR3 contains 15 residues. The germline CDR1 and CDR2 sequences are SGDLS and YYNGEE. CDR3 DNA: TGTGCCAGCAGCGTAGCTCTAACTTCGGCAGATACGCAGTATTTT. The encoded protein is CASSVALTSADTQYF.

The chain is built from TRBV10-3 and TRBJ1-5; unclear D gene. This CDR3 spans 12 amino acids. Per germline, CDR1 ENHRY and CDR2 SYGVKD. V gave up 5 bases and J gave up 3 bases, with 5 bases separating them. The CDR3 loop reads CAISNNNQPQHF. The CDR3 DNA follows: TGTGCCATCAGTAACAACAATCAGCCCCAGCATTTT.

The rearrangement joins TRBV5-1 to TRBJ1-1; a weak D match, TRBD1 (6 bases). V lost 0 bases and J lost 2, with 14 bases in between. The germline V gene has CDR1 SGHRS and CDR2 YFSETQ. This CDR3 spans 16 amino acids. The CDR3 here is CASSLGEGRGNTEAFF. CDR3 coding DNA: TGCGCCAGCAGCTTGGGGGAAGGCAGGGGAAACACTGAAGCTTTCTTT.

The rearrangement links TRBV29-1 to TRBJ1-2; D not certain. The CDR3 is 13 residues long. Trimming cost V 2 bases and J 4 bases, with 11 bases left between them. The germline V gene has CDR1 SQVTM and CDR2 ANQGSEA. In DNA, the CDR3 is TGCAGCGTTGAAACCCCGTTGTTCTATGGCTACACCTTC. Residues: CSVETPLFYGYTF. The entire variable domain, with the rest obtained from reference TRBV29-1 and TRBJ1-2, is as follows: SAVISQKPSRDICQRGTSLTIQCQVDSQVTMMFWYRQQPGQSLTLIATANQGSEATYESGFVIDKFPISRPNLTFSTLTVSNMSPEDSSIYLCSVETPLFYGYTFGSGTRLTVV.

This clone has only one observation. The J gene is TRBJ1-1, the V gene TRBV29-1; tentatively, D is TRBD1 (5 bases). Trimming cost V 3 bases and J 4 bases, with 9 bases left between them. The CDR3 is 12 amino acids. Germline V lookup: CDR1 SQVTM, CDR2 ANQGSEA. CDR3 DNA sequence: TGCAGCGTTGATGCTGGGGGCACTGAAGCTTTCTTT. Encoded protein: CSVDAGGTEAFF.

The rearrangement links TRBV6-5 to TRBJ2-7; maybe TRBD2 (5 bases). V was clipped by 0 bases and J by 1 base, with 10 bases between them. In germline, CDR1 is MNHEY, CDR2 SVGAGI. This CDR3 contains 15 residues. The CDR3: CASSYSRAGSYEQYF. CDR3 sequence (DNA): TGTGCCAGCAGTTACTCGAGGGCAGGTTCCTACGAGCAGTACTTC.

Written as DNA, the CDR3 is TGTGCCAGCAGCTCAGAAGGTGATGAAGCTTTCTTT. This codes for CASSSEGDEAFF. The chain is built from TRBV11-2 and TRBJ1-1; D is uncertain. This CDR3 spans 12 amino acids. Trimming took 4 bases from V and 7 from J, leaving 10 bases between them. Germline assignment: CDR1 SGHAT and CDR2 FQNNGV.

This clone was counted between two and nine times. J is TRBJ2-2 and V is TRBV5-1, with D perhaps being TRBD1 or TRBD2 (5 bases each). The CDR3 runs 18 residues. V was cut by 4 bases and J by 0 bases, with 19 bases left in between. In germline, CDR1 is SGHRS, CDR2 YFSETQ. The CDR3: CASSILITGTANTGELFF. Written as DNA, the CDR3 is TGCGCCAGCAGCATTCTAATCACCGGGACGGCGAACACCGGGGAGCTGTTTTTT.

This chain uses TRBV19 with TRBJ2-7, with D possibly being TRBD1 or TRBD2 (6 bases each). The CDR3 contains 19 residues. V shed 3 bases and J shed 3 bases, with 27 bases lying between them. Per the germline V gene, CDR1 is LNHDA and CDR2 is SQIVND (reference sequence). CDR3 protein: CASSIGRNSGARPYYEQYF. CDR3 DNA: TGTGCCAGTAGTATTGGGAGGAATTCGGGGGCGCGGCCTTACTACGAGCAGTACTTC.

The J gene is TRBJ1-2, the V gene TRBV6-5; D is possibly TRBD1 (6 bases). V was cut by 5 bases and J by 4 bases, with 11 bases left in between. This CDR3 is built from 13 residues. Germline V gene data show CDR1 as MNHEY and CDR2 as SVGAGI. The CDR3, as DNA: TGTGCCAGCAGTATCCAGGGGAGCTATGGCTACACCTTC. The encoded protein is CASSIQGSYGYTF.

The chain employs TRBV29-1 and TRBJ1-2, with TRBD1 matching over 8 bases. The CDR3 length is 15 residues. V trimming: 6 bases; J trimming: 2 bases; junction bases outside the gene matches: 11. Germline V gene sequence: CDR1 SQVTM, CDR2 ANQGSEA. CDR3 DNA: TGCAGCGTCCGAGGGGACGGACAGGGCAACTATGGCTACACCTTC. Its protein is CSVRGDGQGNYGYTF.

V usage is TRBV7-9 and J usage is TRBJ1-1; D gene unclear. CDR3 size: 12 residues. Trimming removed 2 bases from V and 3 bases from J, with 4 bases in between. CDR1 and CDR2 from the germline V gene are SEHNR and FQNEAQ (reference sequence). CDR3 region: CASSLSDTEAFF. The CDR3 coding sequence is TGTGCCAGCAGCTTATCCGACACTGAAGCTTTCTTT.

The chain uses TRBV4-3 and TRBJ1-2, with D hard to call. CDR1 is LGHNA, CDR2 YSLEER, per germline. V was cut by 0 bases and J by 2 bases, with 10 bases left in between. The CDR3 is 15 residues long. CDR3 in amino acids: CASSQDESGNYGYTF. The CDR3 DNA reads as TGCGCCAGCAGCCAAGATGAGTCGGGGAACTATGGCTACACCTTC.

This clone showed up just once. For the CDR3, the DNA is TGTGCCAGCAGCTTAGATAATTCACCCCTCCACTTT. Its translation is CASSLDNSPLHF. The chain joins TRBV13 to TRBJ1-6; D remains ambiguous. Germline lookup yields CDR1 PRHDT and CDR2 FYEKMQ (reference sequence). This CDR3 comprises 12 residues. V lost 1 base to trimming and J lost 5 bases, with 0 bases between them.